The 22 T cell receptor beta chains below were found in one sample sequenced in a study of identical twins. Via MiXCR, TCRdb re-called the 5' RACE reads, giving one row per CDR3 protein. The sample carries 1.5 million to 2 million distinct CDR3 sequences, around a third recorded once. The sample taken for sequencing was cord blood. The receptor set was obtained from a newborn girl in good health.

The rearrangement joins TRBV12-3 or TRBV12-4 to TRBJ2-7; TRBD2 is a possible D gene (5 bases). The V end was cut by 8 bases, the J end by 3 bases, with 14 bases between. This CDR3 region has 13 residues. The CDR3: CASSTRGDYEQYF. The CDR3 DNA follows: TGTGCCAGCTCCACTAGAGGAGACTACGAGCAGTACTTC.

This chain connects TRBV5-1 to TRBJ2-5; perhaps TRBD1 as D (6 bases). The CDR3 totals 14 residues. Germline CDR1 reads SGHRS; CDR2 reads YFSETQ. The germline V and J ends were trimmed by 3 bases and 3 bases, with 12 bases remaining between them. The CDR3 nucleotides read TGCGCCAGCAGCTGGGACACAGAAAAAGAGACCCAGTACTTC. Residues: CASSWDTEKETQYF.

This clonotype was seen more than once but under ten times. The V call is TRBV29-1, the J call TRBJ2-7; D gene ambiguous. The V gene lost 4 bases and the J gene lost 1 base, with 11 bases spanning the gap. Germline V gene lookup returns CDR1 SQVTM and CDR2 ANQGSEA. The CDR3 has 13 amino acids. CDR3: CSVVFRDSYEQYF. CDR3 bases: TGCAGCGTTGTTTTTAGGGATTCCTACGAGCAGTACTTC.

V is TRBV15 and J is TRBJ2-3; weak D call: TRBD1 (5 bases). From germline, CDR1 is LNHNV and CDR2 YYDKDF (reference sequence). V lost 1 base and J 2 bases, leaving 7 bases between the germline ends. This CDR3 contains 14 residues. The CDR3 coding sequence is TGTGCCACCAGCAGAGGGACACCCACAGATACGCAGTATTTT. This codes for CATSRGTPTDTQYF.

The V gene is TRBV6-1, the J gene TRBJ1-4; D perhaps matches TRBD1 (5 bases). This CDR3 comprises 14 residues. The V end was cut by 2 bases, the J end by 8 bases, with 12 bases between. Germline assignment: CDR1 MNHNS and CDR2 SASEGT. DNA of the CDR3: TGTGCCAGCAGTGAACAAAACAGGAAGGAAAAACTGTTTTTT. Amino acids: CASSEQNRKEKLFF.

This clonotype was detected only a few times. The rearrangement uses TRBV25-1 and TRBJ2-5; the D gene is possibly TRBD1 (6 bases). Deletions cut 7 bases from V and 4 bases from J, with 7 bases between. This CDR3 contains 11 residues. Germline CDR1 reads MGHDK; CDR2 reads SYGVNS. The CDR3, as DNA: TGTGCCAGCACAGGGGTAGAGACCCAGTACTTC. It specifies CASTGVETQYF.

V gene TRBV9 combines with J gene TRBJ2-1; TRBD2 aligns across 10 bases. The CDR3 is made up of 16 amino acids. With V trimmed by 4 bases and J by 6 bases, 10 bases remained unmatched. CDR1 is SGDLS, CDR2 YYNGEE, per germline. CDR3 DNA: TGTGCCAGCAGCCCCTGGCTAGCGGGAGCGTCCAATGAGCAGTTCTTC. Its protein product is CASSPWLAGASNEQFF.

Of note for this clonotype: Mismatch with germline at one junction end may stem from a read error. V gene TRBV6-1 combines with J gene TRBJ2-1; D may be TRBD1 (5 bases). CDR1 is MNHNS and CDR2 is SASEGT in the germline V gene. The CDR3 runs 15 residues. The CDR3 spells CASRIKAQGNNERFF. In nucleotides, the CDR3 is TGTGCCAGCAGGATCAAGGCGCAGGGAAACAATGAGCGGTTCTTC.

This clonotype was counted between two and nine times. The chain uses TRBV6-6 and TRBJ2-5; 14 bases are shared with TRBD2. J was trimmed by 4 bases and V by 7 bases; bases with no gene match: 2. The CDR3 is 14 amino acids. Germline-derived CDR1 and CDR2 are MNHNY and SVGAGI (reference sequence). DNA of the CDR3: TGTGCCAGCATGGGACTAGCGGGAGTAGAGACCCAGTACTTC. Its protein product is CASMGLAGVETQYF.

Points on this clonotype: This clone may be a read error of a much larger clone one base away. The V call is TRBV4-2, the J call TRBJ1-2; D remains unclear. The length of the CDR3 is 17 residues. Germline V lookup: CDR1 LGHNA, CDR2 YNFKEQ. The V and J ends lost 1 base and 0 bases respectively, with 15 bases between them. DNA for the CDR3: TGTGCCAGCAGCCAAGTTGGGTATGGCTCAGCTAACTATGGCTACACCTTC. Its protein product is CASSQVGYGSANYGYTF.

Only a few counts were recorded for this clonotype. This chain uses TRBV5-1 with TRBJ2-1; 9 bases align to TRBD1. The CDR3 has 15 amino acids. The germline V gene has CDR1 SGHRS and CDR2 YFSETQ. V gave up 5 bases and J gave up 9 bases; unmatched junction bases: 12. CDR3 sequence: CASRMDRGVGSEQFF. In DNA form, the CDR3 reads TGCGCCAGCAGAATGGACAGGGGAGTGGGAAGTGAGCAGTTCTTC.

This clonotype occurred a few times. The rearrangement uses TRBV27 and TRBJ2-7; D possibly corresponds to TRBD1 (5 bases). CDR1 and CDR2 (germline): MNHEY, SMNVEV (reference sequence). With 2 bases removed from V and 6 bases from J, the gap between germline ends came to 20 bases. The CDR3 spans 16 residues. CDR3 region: CASSLRPGSFFSEQYF. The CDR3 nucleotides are TGTGCCAGCAGTTTAAGGCCAGGGTCCTTCTTCAGCGAGCAGTACTTC.

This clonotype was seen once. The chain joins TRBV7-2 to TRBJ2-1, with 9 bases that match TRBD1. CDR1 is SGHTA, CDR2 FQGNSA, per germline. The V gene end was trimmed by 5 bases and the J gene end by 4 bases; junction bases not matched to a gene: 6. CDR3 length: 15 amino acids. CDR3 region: CASSKDRGEYNEQFF. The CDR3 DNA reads TGTGCCAGCAGCAAGGACAGGGGTGAATACAATGAGCAGTTCTTC. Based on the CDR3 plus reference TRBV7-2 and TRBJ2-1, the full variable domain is GAGVSQSPSNKVTEKGKDVELRCDPISGHTALYWYRQSLGQGLEFLIYFQGNSAPDKSGLPSDRFSAERTGGSVSTLTIQRTQQEDSAVYLCASSKDRGEYNEQFFGPGTRLTVL.

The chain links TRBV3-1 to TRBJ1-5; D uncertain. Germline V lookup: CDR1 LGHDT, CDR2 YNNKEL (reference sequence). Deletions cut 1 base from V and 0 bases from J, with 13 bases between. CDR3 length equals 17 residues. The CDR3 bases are TGTGCCAGCAGCCAAGGGATAGCTCCCAATAGCAATCAGCCCCAGCATTTT. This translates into CASSQGIAPNSNQPQHF.

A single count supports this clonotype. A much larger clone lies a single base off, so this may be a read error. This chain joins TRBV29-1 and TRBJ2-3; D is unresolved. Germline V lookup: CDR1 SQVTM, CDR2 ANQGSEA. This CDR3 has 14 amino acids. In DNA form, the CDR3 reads TGCGGCGTTGATTGGGCAGAGGGCACAGATACGCAGTATTTT. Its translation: CGVDWAEGTDTQYF.

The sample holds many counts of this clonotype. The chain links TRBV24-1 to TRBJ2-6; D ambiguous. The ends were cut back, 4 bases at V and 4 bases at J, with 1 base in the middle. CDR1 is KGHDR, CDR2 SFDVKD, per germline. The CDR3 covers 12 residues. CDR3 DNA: TGTGCCACCAGTGACGGGGCCAACGTCCTGACTTTC. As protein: CATSDGANVLTF.

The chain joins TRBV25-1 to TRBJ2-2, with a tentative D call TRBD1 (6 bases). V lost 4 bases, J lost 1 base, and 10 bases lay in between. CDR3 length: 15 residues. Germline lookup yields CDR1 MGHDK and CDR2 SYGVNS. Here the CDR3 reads CASSVGQQNTGELFF. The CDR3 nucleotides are TGTGCCAGCAGTGTAGGACAGCAGAACACCGGGGAGCTGTTTTTT.

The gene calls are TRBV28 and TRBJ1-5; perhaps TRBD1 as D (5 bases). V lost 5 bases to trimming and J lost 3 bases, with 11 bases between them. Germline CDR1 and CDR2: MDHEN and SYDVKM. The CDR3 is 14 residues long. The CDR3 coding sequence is TGTGCCAGCAGTCCCCTGACAGTCAATCAGCCCCAGCATTTT. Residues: CASSPLTVNQPQHF.

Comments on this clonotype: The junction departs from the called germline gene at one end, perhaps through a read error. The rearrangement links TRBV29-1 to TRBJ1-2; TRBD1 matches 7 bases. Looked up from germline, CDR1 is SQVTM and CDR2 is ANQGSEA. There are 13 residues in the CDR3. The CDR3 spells CSVKDRAEASYTF. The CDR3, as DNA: TGCAGCGTTAAAGACAGGGCCGAAGCTAGCTACACCTTC.

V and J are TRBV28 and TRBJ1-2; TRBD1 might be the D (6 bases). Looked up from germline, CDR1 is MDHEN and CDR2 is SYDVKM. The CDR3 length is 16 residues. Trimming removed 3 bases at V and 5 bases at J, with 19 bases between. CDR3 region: CASSLGGSGLIYGYTF. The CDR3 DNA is TGTGCCAGCAGTTTGGGGGGCTCTGGCCTGATATATGGCTACACCTTC.

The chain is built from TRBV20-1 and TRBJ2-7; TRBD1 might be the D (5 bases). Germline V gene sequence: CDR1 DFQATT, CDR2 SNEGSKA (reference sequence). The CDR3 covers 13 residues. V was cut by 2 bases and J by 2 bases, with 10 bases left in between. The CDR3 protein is CSARIGRAYEQYF. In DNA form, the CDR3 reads TGCAGTGCTAGAATCGGCAGGGCCTACGAGCAGTACTTC.

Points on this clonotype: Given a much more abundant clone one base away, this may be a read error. CDR3 bases: TGTGCCAGCAGCCGAGAGAAGGTTTCGGGCGAGCAGTACTTC. Its translation: CASSREKVSGEQYF. This chain joins TRBV4-2 and TRBJ2-5; D is uncertain. The DNA matches TRBJ2-7 better at its end, which makes the J call doubtful. In germline, CDR1 is LGHNA, CDR2 YNFKEQ. CDR3 length equals 14 residues.